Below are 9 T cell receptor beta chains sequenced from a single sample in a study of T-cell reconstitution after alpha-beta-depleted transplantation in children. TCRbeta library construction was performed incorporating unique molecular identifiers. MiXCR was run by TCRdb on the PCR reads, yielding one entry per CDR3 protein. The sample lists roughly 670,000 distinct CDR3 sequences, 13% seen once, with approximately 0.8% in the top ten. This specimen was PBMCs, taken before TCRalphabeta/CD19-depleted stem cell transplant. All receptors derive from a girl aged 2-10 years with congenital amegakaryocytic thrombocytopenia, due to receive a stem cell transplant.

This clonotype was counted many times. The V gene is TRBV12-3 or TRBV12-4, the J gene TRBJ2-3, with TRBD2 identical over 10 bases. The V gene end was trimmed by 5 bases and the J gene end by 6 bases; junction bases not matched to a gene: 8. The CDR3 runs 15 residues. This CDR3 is CASSPRTSGLDTQYF. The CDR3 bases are TGTGCCAGCAGTCCCCGGACTAGCGGACTGGATACGCAGTATTTT.

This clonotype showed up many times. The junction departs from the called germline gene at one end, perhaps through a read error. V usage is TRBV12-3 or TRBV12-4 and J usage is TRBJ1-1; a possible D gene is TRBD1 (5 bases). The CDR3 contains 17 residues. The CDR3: CASSLALKGLKNNEAFF. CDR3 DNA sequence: TGTGCCAGCAGTTTAGCGCTTAAGGGGCTTAAGAACAATGAAGCTTTCTTT.

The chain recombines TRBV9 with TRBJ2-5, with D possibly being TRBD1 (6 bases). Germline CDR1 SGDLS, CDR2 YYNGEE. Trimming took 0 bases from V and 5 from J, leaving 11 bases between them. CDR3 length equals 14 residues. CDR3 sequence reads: CASSVGTGPETQYF. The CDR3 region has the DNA TGTGCCAGCAGCGTAGGAACAGGGCCCGAGACCCAGTACTTC.

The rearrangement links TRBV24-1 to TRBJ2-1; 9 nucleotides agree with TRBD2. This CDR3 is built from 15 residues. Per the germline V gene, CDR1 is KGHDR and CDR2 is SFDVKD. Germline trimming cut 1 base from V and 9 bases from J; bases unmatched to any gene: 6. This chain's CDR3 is CATSDFGGRAGEQFF. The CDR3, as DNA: TGTGCCACCAGTGATTTTGGCGGGAGGGCCGGTGAGCAGTTCTTC.

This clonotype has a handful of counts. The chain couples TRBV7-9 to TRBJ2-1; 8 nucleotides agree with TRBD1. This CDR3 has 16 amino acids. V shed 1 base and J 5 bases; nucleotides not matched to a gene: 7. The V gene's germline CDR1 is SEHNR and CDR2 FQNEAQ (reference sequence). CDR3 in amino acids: CASSLVWTGWDNEQFF. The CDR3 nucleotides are TGTGCCAGCAGCTTAGTCTGGACAGGGTGGGACAATGAGCAGTTCTTC.

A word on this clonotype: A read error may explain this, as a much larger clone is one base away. CDR3: CASRPSAGSSYEQYF. CDR3 DNA: TGTGCCAGCAGACCCTCAGCGGGGAGTTCCTACGAGCAGTACTTC. The J gene is TRBJ2-7, the V gene TRBV12-3 or TRBV12-4; 7 nucleotides match TRBD2. Trimming at V came to 6 bases and at J to 1 base, leaving 9 bases not matched to a gene. This CDR3 contains 15 residues.

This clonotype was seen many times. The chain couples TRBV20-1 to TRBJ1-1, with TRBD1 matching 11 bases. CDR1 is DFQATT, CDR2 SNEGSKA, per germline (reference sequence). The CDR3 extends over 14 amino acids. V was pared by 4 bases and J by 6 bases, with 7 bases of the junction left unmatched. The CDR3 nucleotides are TGCAGTGCTAATAAATGGGACAGGGGGTCTGAAGCTTTCTTT. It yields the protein CSANKWDRGSEAFF.

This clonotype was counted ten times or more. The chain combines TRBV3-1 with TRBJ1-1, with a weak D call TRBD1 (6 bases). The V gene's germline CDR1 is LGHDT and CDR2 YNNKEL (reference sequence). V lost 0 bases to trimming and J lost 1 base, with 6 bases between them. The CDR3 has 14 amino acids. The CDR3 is CASSQEDRNTEAFF. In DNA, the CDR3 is TGTGCCAGCAGCCAAGAGGACAGGAACACTGAAGCTTTCTTT.

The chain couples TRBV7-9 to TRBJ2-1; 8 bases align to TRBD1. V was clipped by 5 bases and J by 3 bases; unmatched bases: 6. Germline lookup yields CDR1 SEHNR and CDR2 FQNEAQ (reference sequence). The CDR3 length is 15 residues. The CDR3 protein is CASSHPTGGYNEQFF. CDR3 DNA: TGTGCCAGCAGCCACCCAACAGGGGGCTACAATGAGCAGTTCTTC.